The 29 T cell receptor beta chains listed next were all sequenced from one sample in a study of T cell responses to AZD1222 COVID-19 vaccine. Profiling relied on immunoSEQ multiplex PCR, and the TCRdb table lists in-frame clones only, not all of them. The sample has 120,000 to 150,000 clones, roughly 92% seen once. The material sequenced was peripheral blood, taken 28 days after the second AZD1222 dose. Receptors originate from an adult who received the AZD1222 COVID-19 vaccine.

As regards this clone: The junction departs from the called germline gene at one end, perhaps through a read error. The CDR3 is CASSLGGRNPGELFF. The CDR3 region has the DNA TGTGCCAGCAGCCTGGGGGGGAGGAACCCCGGGGAGCTGTTTTTT. J is TRBJ2-2 and V is TRBV4-2, with TRBD2 matching 7 bases. Germline V CDR1 and CDR2: LGHNA, YNFKEQ. The CDR3 extends over 15 amino acids.

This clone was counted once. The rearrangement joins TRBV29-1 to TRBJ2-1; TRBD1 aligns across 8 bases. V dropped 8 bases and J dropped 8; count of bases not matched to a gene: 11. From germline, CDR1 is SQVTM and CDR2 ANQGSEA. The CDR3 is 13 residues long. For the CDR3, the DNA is TGCAGCTCCCGAAGGACAGGGATGGATGAGCAGTTCTTC. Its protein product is CSSRRTGMDEQFF.

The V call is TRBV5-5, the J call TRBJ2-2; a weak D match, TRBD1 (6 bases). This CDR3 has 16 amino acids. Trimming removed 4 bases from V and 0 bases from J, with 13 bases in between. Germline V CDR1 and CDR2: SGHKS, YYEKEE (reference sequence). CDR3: CASSLPGHSNTGELFF. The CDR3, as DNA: TGTGCCAGCAGCCTACCGGGACATTCGAACACCGGGGAGCTGTTTTTT.

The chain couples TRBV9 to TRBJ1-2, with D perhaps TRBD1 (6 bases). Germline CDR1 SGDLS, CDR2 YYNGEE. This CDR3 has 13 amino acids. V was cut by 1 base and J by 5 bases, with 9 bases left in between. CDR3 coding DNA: TGTGCCAGCAGCGTACAGGGGAGGTATGGCTACACCTTC. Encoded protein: CASSVQGRYGYTF.

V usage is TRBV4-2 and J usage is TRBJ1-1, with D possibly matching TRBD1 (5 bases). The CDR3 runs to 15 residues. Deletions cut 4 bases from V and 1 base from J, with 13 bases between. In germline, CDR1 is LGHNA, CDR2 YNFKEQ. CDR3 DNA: TGTGCCAGCAGCCCCTCCCTAGACAGGAACACTGAAGCTTTCTTT. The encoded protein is CASSPSLDRNTEAFF.

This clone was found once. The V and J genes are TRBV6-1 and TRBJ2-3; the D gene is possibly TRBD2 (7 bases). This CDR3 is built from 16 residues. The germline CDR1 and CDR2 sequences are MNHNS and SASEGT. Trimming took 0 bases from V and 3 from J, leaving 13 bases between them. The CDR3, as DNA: TGTGCCAGCAGTGAAGCCGCGGGGGCGAGTACAGATACGCAGTATTTT. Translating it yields CASSEAAGASTDTQYF.

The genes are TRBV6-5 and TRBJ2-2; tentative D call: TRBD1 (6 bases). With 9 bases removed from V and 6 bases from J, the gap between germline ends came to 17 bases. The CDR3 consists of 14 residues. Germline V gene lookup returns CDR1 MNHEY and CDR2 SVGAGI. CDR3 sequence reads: CASREDSWSGELFF. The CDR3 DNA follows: TGTGCCAGTCGAGAGGACAGTTGGTCCGGGGAGCTGTTTTTT.

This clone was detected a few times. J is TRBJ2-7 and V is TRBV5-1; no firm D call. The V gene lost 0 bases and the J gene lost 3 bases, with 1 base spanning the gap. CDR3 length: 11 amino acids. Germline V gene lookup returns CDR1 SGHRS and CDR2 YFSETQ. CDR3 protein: CASSLDYEQYF. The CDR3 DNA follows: TGCGCCAGCAGCTTGGACTACGAGCAGTACTTC.

CDR3 sequence: CASSPWGQGNTGELFF. The CDR3 DNA reads TGTGCCAGCAGTCCCTGGGGACAGGGTAACACCGGGGAGCTGTTTTTT. The V gene is TRBV6-2 or TRBV6-3, the J gene TRBJ2-2, with 9 bases lining up with TRBD1. Unmatched junction bases numbered 6, after V lost 5 bases and J lost 2 bases. Per germline, CDR1 MNHEY and CDR2 SVGEGT. The CDR3 contains 16 residues.

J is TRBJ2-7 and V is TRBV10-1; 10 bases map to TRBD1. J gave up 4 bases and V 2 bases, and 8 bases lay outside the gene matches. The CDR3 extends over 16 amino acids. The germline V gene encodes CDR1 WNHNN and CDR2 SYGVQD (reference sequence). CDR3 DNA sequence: TGCGCCAGCAGTGAGCCCGGACAGGGGGTAATTTACGAGCAGTACGTC. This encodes CASSEPGQGVIYEQYV.

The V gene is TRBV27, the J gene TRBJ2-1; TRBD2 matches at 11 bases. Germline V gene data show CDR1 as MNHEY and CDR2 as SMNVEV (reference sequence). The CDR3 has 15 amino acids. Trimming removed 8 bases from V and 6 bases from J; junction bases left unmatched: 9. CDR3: CASGPSGGQPNEQFF. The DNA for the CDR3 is TGTGCCAGCGGTCCTAGCGGGGGGCAGCCCAATGAGCAGTTCTTC.

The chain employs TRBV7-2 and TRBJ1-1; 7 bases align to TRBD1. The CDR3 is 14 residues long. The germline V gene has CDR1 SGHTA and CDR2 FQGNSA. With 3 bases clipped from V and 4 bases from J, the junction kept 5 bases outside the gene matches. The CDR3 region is CASSFTGAATEAFF. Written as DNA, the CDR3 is TGTGCCAGCAGCTTTACAGGGGCGGCCACTGAAGCTTTCTTT.

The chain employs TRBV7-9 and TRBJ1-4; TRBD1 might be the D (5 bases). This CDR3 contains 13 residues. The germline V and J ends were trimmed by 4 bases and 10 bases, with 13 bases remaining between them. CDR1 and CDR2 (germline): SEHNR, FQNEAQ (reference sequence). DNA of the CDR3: TGTGCCAGCAGCTCAGTCAGGGTCCGAAAACTGTTTTTT. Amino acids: CASSSVRVRKLFF.

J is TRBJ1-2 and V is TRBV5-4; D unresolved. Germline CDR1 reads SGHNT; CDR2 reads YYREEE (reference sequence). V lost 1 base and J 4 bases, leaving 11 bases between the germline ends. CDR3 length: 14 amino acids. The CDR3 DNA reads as TGTGCCAGCAGCTTGACGGACCGTTCCTATGGCTACACCTTC. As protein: CASSLTDRSYGYTF. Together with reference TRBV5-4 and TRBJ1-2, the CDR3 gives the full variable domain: ETGVTQSPTHLIKTRGQQVTLRCSSQSGHNTVSWYQQALGQGPQFIFQYYREEENGRGNFPPRFSGLQFPNYSSELNVNALELDDSALYLCASSLTDRSYGYTFGSGTRLTVV.

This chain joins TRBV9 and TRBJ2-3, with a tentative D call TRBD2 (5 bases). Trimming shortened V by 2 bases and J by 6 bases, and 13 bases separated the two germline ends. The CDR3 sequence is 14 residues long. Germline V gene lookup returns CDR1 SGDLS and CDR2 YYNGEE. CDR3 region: CASSVTSNFDTQYF. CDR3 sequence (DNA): TGTGCCAGCAGCGTCACTAGTAATTTCGATACGCAGTATTTT.

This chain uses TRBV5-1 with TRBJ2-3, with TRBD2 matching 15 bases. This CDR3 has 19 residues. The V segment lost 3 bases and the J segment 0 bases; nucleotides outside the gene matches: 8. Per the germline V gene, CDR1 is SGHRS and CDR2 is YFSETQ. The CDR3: CASSSSGLAGGLSTDTQYF. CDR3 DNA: TGCGCCAGCAGCTCCTCGGGACTAGCGGGAGGATTAAGCACAGATACGCAGTATTTT.

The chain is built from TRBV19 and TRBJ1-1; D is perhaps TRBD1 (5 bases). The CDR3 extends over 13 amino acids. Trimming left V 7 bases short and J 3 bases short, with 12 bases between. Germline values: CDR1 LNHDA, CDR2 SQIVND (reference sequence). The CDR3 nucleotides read TGTGCCAGTACAGAGGGAGGGGACACTGAAGCTTTCTTT. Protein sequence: CASTEGGDTEAFF.

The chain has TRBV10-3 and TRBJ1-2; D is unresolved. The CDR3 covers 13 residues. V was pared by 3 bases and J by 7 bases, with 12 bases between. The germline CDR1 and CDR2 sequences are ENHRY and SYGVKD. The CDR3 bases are TGTGCCATCAGTGATTATGAAAACGGTGGCTACACCTTC. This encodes CAISDYENGGYTF.

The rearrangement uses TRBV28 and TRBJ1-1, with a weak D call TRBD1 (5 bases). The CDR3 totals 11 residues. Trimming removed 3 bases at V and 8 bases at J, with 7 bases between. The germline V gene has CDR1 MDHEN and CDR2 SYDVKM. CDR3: CASSLWGEAFF. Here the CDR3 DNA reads TGTGCCAGCAGTTTGTGGGGGGAAGCTTTCTTT.

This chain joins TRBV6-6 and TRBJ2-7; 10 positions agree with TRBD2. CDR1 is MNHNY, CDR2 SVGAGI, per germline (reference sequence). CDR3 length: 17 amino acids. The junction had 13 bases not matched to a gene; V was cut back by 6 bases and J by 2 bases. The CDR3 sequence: CASSRSTGTSDTYEQYF. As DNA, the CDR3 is TGTGCCAGCAGCCGATCTACCGGGACTAGCGACACCTACGAGCAGTACTTC.

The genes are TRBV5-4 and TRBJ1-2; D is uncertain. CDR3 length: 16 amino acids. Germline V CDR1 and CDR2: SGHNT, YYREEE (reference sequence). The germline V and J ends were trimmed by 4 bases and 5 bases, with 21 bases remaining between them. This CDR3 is CASSVPEWERTYGYTF. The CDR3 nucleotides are TGTGCCAGCAGCGTGCCCGAGTGGGAGAGAACTTATGGCTACACCTTC.

CDR3 sequence (DNA): TGTGCCAGCAGCTTAGACTCTGCGGGCCCAAATTCACCCCTCCACTTT. Its translation: CASSLDSAGPNSPLHF. V is TRBV7-8 and J is TRBJ1-6; D gene unclear. CDR1 and CDR2 (germline): SGHVS, FQNEAQ. The length of the CDR3 is 16 residues. Trimming stripped 1 base from V and 7 bases from J, with 14 bases between.

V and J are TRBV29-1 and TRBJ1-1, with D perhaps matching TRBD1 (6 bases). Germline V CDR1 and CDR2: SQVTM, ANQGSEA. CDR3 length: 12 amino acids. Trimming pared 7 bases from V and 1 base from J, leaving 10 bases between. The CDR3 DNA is TGCAGCGCGGACAGCCAGAACACTGAAGCTTTCTTT. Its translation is CSADSQNTEAFF.

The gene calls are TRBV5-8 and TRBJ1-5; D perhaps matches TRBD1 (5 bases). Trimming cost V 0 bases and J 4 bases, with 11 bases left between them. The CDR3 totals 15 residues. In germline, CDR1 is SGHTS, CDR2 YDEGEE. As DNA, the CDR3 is TGTGCCAGCAGCTTGGTGGCAGGGAAGAATCAGCCCCAGCATTTT. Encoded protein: CASSLVAGKNQPQHF.

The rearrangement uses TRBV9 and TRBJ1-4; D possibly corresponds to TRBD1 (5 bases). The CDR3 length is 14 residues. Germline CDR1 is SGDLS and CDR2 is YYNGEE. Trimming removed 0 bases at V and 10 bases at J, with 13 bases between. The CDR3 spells CASSVEAGGAKLFF. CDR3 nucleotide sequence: TGTGCCAGCAGCGTAGAGGCTGGTGGGGCAAAACTGTTTTTT.

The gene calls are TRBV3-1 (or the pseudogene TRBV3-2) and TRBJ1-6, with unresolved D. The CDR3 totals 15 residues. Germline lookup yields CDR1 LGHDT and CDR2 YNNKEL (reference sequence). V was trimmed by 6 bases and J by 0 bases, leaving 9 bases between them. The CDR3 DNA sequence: TGTGCCAGCAGTTGGAGTAACTCCTATAATTCACCCCTCCACTTT. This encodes CASSWSNSYNSPLHF.

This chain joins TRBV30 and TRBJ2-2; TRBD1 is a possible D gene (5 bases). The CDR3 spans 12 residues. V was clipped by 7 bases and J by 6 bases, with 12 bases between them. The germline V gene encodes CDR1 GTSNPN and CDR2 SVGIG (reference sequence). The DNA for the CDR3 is TGTGCCTCATCCAGGGTACCCGGGGAGCTGTTTTTT. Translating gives CASSRVPGELFF.

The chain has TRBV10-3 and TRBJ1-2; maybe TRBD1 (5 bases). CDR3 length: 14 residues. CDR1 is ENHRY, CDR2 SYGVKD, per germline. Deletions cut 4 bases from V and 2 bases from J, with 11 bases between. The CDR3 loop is CAISVTGGNYGYTF. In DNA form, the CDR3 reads TGTGCCATCAGTGTGACCGGGGGGAACTATGGCTACACCTTC.

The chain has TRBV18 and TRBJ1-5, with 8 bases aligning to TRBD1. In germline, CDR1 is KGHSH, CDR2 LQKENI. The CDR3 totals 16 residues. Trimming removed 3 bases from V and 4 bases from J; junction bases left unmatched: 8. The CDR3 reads CASSPRQGAENQPQHF. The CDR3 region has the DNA TGTGCCAGCTCACCGCGCCAGGGGGCAGAAAATCAGCCCCAGCATTTT.